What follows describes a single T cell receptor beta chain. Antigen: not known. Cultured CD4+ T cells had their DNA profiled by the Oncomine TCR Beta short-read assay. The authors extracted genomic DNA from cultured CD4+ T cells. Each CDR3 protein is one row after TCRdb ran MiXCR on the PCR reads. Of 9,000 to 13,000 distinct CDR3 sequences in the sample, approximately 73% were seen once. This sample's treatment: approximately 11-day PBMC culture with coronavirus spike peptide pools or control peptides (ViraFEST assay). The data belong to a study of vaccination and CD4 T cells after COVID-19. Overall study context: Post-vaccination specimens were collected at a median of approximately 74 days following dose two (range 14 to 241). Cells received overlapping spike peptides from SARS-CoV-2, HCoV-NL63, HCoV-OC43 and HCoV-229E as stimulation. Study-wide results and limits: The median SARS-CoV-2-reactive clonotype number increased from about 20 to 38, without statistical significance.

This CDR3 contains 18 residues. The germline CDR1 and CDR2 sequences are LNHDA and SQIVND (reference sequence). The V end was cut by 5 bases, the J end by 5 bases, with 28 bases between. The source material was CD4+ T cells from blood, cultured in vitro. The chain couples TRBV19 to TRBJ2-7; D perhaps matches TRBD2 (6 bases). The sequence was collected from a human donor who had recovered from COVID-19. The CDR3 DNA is TGTGCCAGTAGTCCATCCCGAGCCCTACAGTGGGAGGTGAACGAGCAGTACTTC. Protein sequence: CASSPSRALQWEVNEQYF.